This is a list of T cell receptor beta chains from one sample in a study of T-cell reconstitution after alpha-beta-depleted transplantation in children. TCRdb re-analysed the PCR reads in MiXCR, keeping a single row per CDR3 protein. The sample lists 700,000 or so distinct CDR3 sequences, less than 15% seen once, with 0.79% in the top ten. Sample: PBMCs, taken before TCRalphabeta/CD19-depleted stem cell transplant. The receptors stem from a girl aged 2 to 10 with congenital amegakaryocytic thrombocytopenia, due to receive a stem cell transplant. The CDR3 runs from the conserved cysteine through the conserved F or W. The order of the fields is V gene, D gene, J gene, clone size, CDR3 protein, CDR3 DNA. D genes are given only for firm matches. Only some rows state a clone size, as once, few, many or a class for expanded clones.

TRBV20-1,TRBD1,TRBJ1-3,many,CSARKGTVGNTIYF,TGCAGTGCTAGAAAAGGGACAGTCGGAAACACCATATATTTT
TRBV4-1,TRBD2,TRBJ2-1,many,CASSPMTSLNEQFF,TGCGCCAGCAGCCCAATGACTAGCTTAAATGAGCAGTTCTTC
TRBV20-1,-,TRBJ2-1,-,CSAGARRPESYEQFF,TGCAGTGCTGGAGCCCGTAGGCCAGAGAGTTATGAGCAGTTCTTC
TRBV27,TRBD2,TRBJ2-7,few,CASSPRAGGHSYEQYF,TGTGCCAGCAGCCCTCGAGCGGGAGGGCACTCCTACGAGCAGTACTTC
TRBV5-1,TRBD1,TRBJ1-6,few,CASSLVLGTEDNSPLHF,TGCGCCAGCAGCTTGGTCCTAGGGACAGAGGATAATTCACCCCTCCACTTT
TRBV12-3/TRBV12-4,TRBD2,TRBJ2-5,many,CASCPGTSGNKETQYF,TGTGCCAGCTGCCCGGGGACTAGCGGAAACAAAGAGACCCAGTACTTC
TRBV10-1,-,TRBJ1-4,-,CASSEDAYGEKLFF,TGCGCCAGCAGTGAGGACGCTTACGGTGAAAAACTGTTTTTT
TRBV5-5,-,TRBJ2-1,-,CASSLGSVGPEQFF,TGTGCCAGCAGCTTGGGGAGTGTGGGGCCTGAGCAGTTCTTC
TRBV29-1,TRBD2,TRBJ2-1,-,CSVGVSGSWQFF,TGCAGCGTGGGGGTTAGCGGGTCATGGCAGTTCTTC
TRBV15,-,TRBJ2-7,-,CATSTDSSYEQYF,TGTGCCACCAGCACAGACAGCTCCTACGAGCAGTACTTC
TRBV12-3/TRBV12-4,TRBD2,TRBJ2-3,many,CASSSSGRASLVTDTQYF,TGTGCCAGCAGTTCCAGCGGGAGGGCCAGTTTGGTTACAGATACGCAGTATTTT
TRBV27,-,TRBJ2-7,many,CASSLSSVYEQYF,TGTGCCAGCAGTTTATCCTCCGTCTACGAGCAGTACTTC
TRBV7-9,TRBD2,TRBJ2-1,-,CASSLPRTSGSRPFF,TGTGCCAGCAGCTTACCCCGGACTAGCGGGAGTCGTCCTTTCTTC
TRBV6-1,TRBD1,TRBJ1-5,many,CASSLKDRAGQPQHF,TGTGCCAGCAGCCTAAAGGACAGGGCCGGTCAGCCCCAGCATTTT
TRBV20-1,TRBD2,TRBJ2-1,few,CSAALAGGPSGRNNEQFF,TGCAGTGCAGCTCTAGCGGGAGGGCCCTCGGGGAGGAACAATGAGCAGTTCTTC
TRBV20-1,TRBD2,TRBJ2-3,few,CSASPREGNTDTQYF,TGCAGTGCTAGTCCGCGGGAGGGAAACACAGATACGCAGTATTTT
TRBV20-1,-,TRBJ2-5,many,CSAGAQETQYF,TGCAGTGCGGGAGCCCAAGAGACCCAGTACTTC
TRBV12-3/TRBV12-4,-,TRBJ2-1,many,CASSFILVSSVEQFF,TGTGCCAGCAGTTTTATACTAGTATCTTCGGTTGAGCAGTTCTTC
TRBV29-1,TRBD2,TRBJ2-1,few,CSVDRTSGAYNEQFF,TGCAGCGTTGATAGAACTAGCGGAGCTTACAATGAGCAGTTCTTC
TRBV5-6,TRBD1,TRBJ2-5,-,CASSFGTGVRETQYF,TGTGCCAGCAGCTTCGGGACAGGGGTACGAGAGACCCAGTACTTC
TRBV29-1,-,TRBJ2-6,-,CSAGTGSGANVLTF,TGCAGCGCAGGAACAGGGTCTGGGGCCAACGTCCTGACTTTC
TRBV12-3/TRBV12-4,TRBD2,TRBJ2-1,few,CASSQLAGTYNEQFF,TGTGCCAGCAGTCAACTAGCGGGAACCTACAATGAGCAGTTCTTC
TRBV10-3,TRBD1,TRBJ1-1,many,CAISPAGTDLGAFF,TGTGCCATCAGTCCGGCCGGGACAGATTTAGGAGCTTTCTTT
TRBV5-1,TRBD1,TRBJ2-2,many,CASRLTTGDTGELFF,TGCGCCAGCAGACTGACTACAGGGGACACCGGGGAGCTGTTTTTT
TRBV3-1,-,TRBJ2-1,-,CASSWTFYNEQFF,TGTGCCAGCAGCTGGACCTTTTACAATGAGCAGTTCTTC
TRBV28,TRBD2,TRBJ2-5,few,CASSLQGTSFSKETQYF,TGTGCCAGCAGTCTACAGGGGACTAGCTTTAGTAAAGAGACCCAGTACTTC
TRBV20-1,-,TRBJ2-5,many,CSADPQETQYF,TGCAGTGCTGACCCCCAAGAGACCCAGTACTTC
TRBV18,-,TRBJ2-4,few,CASSPPNGAGMGNIQYF,TGTGCCAGCTCACCCCCCAATGGGGCAGGGATGGGAAACATTCAGTACTTC
TRBV14,-,TRBJ1-1,few,CASSQESTGWNTEAFF,TGTGCCAGCAGCCAAGAGAGTACAGGGTGGAACACTGAAGCTTTCTTT
TRBV5-1,-,TRBJ2-5,-,CASSFAITQETQYF,TGCGCCAGCAGCTTCGCCATCACCCAAGAGACCCAGTACTTC
TRBV7-9,TRBD2,TRBJ2-1,-,CASSQQGLAGMDEQFF,TGTGCCAGCAGCCAACAAGGACTAGCGGGAATGGATGAGCAGTTCTTC
TRBV7-3,-,TRBJ2-1,many,CASSLIATYNEQFF,TGTGCCAGCAGCTTAATAGCTACATACAATGAGCAGTTCTTC
TRBV5-1,TRBD1,TRBJ2-7,many,CASSGSGRDSSYEQYF,TGCGCCAGCAGCGGGTCCGGAAGGGACAGCTCCTACGAGCAGTACTTC
TRBV5-1,-,TRBJ1-1,few,CASSPGGDTEAFF,TGCGCCAGCAGCCCCGGGGGGGACACTGAAGCTTTCTTT
TRBV20-1,-,TRBJ2-7,-,CSAIATGAGEQYF,TGCAGTGCTATCGCCACGGGGGCTGGCGAGCAGTACTTC
TRBV5-1,TRBD2,TRBJ2-2,many,CASSLLSASGRTGELFF,TGCGCCAGCAGCTTGTTATCGGCTAGCGGGAGAACCGGGGAGCTGTTTTTT
TRBV20-1,TRBD1,TRBJ1-1,few,CSARGQGLSEAFF,TGCAGTGCAAGGGGACAGGGGTTATCCGAAGCTTTCTTT
TRBV29-1,TRBD1,TRBJ2-7,few,CSVGTTGPYEQYF,TGCAGCGTTGGGACGACAGGGCCGTACGAGCAGTACTTC
TRBV20-1,TRBD2,TRBJ2-5,few,CSATGTRSRETQYF,TGCAGTGCTACCGGGACTAGGTCTCGGGAGACCCAGTACTTC
TRBV12-3/TRBV12-4,TRBD2,TRBJ2-2,few,CASSQSPGGTGELFF,TGTGCCAGCAGCCAGTCCCCGGGAGGCACCGGGGAGCTGTTTTTT
TRBV20-1,TRBD2,TRBJ2-3,few,CSAISKLAGDSDTQYF,TGCAGTGCTATATCTAAACTAGCGGGAGACTCAGATACGCAGTATTTT
TRBV21-1,-,TRBJ2-2,few,CASEGSNTGELFF,TGTGCCAGCGAGGGTTCGAACACCGGGGAGCTGTTTTTT
TRBV20-1,-,TRBJ2-4,many,CSASGQTNIQYF,TGCAGTGCTAGTGGACAGACAAACATTCAGTACTTC
TRBV7-9,-,TRBJ1-6,many,CASRGSHKGSPLHF,TGTGCCAGCAGGGGGTCTCACAAGGGTTCACCCCTCCACTTT
TRBV15,-,TRBJ2-2,many,CATPRGSDGGELFF,TGTGCCACCCCCAGGGGATCGGATGGCGGGGAGCTGTTTTTT
TRBV15,TRBD2,TRBJ2-1,-,CATAGGLLSGSSYNEQFF,TGTGCCACCGCGGGAGGACTCCTTAGCGGGAGTTCCTACAATGAGCAGTTCTTC
TRBV7-9,-,TRBJ2-1,few,CASSFKETGHNEQFF,TGTGCCAGCAGCTTTAAGGAAACAGGGCACAATGAGCAGTTCTTC
TRBV7-3,-,TRBJ2-3,many,CASSLVGGTDTQYF,TGTGCCAGCAGTTTAGTCGGGGGCACAGATACGCAGTATTTT
TRBV20-1,-,TRBJ2-5,-,CSHKSLQETQYF,TGCAGTCACAAATCCCTCCAAGAGACCCAGTACTTC
TRBV30,-,TRBJ2-7,-,CAWSPPLNSRFSHYEQYF,TGTGCCTGGAGCCCTCCCCTTAATTCCCGTTTTTCCCACTACGAGCAGTACTTC
TRBV20-1,TRBD1,TRBJ2-7,few,CSARDLRAGNRTGSSSYEQYF,TGCAGTGCTAGAGATCTAAGGGCGGGTAACAGGACAGGGTCAAGCTCCTACGAGCAGTACTTC
TRBV12-3/TRBV12-4,-,TRBJ2-2,many,CASSFGAANTGELFF,TGTGCCAGCAGTTTTGGGGCAGCGAACACCGGGGAGCTGTTTTTT
TRBV20-1,TRBD1,TRBJ2-3,many,CSANTGGGTDTQYF,TGCAGTGCCAATACAGGGGGAGGAACAGATACGCAGTATTTT
TRBV29-1,-,TRBJ2-5,many,CSVEDRMVTAQETQYF,TGCAGCGTTGAAGATCGAATGGTGACAGCACAAGAGACCCAGTACTTC
TRBV15,-,TRBJ2-7,-,CATSRSPTGGEQYF,TGTGCCACCAGCAGATCACCGACCGGAGGCGAGCAGTACTTC
TRBV12-3/TRBV12-4,-,TRBJ2-1,few,CASSGAGGKSYNEQFF,TGTGCCAGCAGTGGGGCAGGCGGGAAGTCCTACAATGAGCAGTTCTTC
TRBV20-1,-,TRBJ2-3,-,CSAVAADTQYF,TGCAGTGCCGTAGCAGCAGATACGCAGTATTTT
TRBV5-4,-,TRBJ2-4,-,CASSLETIQARPLAKNIQYF,TGTGCCAGCAGCTTGGAAACTATTCAAGCCAGACCCCTAGCCAAAAACATTCAGTACTTC
TRBV10-3,-,TRBJ2-3,-,CATSAAGYTDTQYF,TGTGCCACCTCGGCGGCGGGATACACAGATACGCAGTATTTT
TRBV27,-,TRBJ2-2,many,CASRLGVHTGELFF,TGTGCCAGCAGGCTGGGGGTTCACACCGGGGAGCTGTTTTTT